The rows below give T cell receptor beta chains drawn from one sample of a study of blood T cell repertoires in COVID-19. Clones were read by immunoSEQ multiplex PCR, and TCRdb kept only the in-frame ones, dropping some. The table lists roughly 180,000 clones, around four fifths of them singletons. The specimen sequenced was peripheral blood. The receptors originated from a woman aged 30 to 39 with acute or convalescent COVID-19. The CDR3 runs from the conserved cysteine through the conserved F or W.

v_call: TRBV7-2; j_call: TRBJ2-5; cdr3_aa: CASSLDRGWGETQYF
v_call: TRBV28; j_call: TRBJ1-4; cdr3_aa: CASSPPVQGPARRANEKLFF
v_call: TRBV9; j_call: TRBJ2-3; cdr3_aa: CASSVGTLAGAGDTQYF
v_call: TRBV5-6; j_call: TRBJ1-1; cdr3_aa: CASSFRGVVNTEAFF
v_call: TRBV7-9; j_call: TRBJ1-1; cdr3_aa: CASSTDRKAFF
v_call: TRBV5-5; j_call: TRBJ2-2; cdr3_aa: CASSRATSGSISTGELFF
v_call: TRBV19; j_call: TRBJ2-1; cdr3_aa: CASSMRVKYNEQFF
v_call: TRBV19; j_call: TRBJ1-1; cdr3_aa: CASTSGQVNTEAFF
v_call: TRBV6-2/TRBV6-3; j_call: TRBJ2-2; cdr3_aa: CASSQPRQGVGTGELFF
v_call: TRBV5-1; j_call: TRBJ2-7; cdr3_aa: CASSLGGPMEQYF
v_call: TRBV7-3; j_call: TRBJ2-5; cdr3_aa: CASSLGTRGETQYF
v_call: TRBV28; j_call: TRBJ2-1; cdr3_aa: CASSPETRSDNEQFF
v_call: TRBV11-2; j_call: TRBJ1-3; cdr3_aa: CASSLGQGSFNTIYF
v_call: TRBV6-2/TRBV6-3; j_call: TRBJ2-1; cdr3_aa: CASSLTGSGEQFF
v_call: TRBV7-2; j_call: TRBJ2-1; cdr3_aa: CASRPDSASYNEQFF
v_call: TRBV29-1; j_call: TRBJ1-2; cdr3_aa: CSVDSNYGYTF
v_call: TRBV7-8; j_call: TRBJ1-2; cdr3_aa: CASSGPGQIVHTF
v_call: TRBV30; j_call: TRBJ2-7; cdr3_aa: CAWGADTLSYEQYF
v_call: TRBV7-9; j_call: TRBJ1-1; cdr3_aa: CASSLIDTEAFF
v_call: TRBV13; j_call: TRBJ1-2; cdr3_aa: CASSLDRGYNGYTF
v_call: TRBV30; j_call: TRBJ1-2; cdr3_aa: CASEPGYTF
v_call: TRBV7-3; j_call: TRBJ1-2; cdr3_aa: CASSSRQGVGGYTF
v_call: TRBV5-1; j_call: TRBJ2-7; cdr3_aa: CASSLGGQVYEQYF
v_call: TRBV15; j_call: TRBJ2-4; cdr3_aa: CATSRDVVRGENIQYF
v_call: TRBV19; j_call: TRBJ1-2; cdr3_aa: CASSTNYGYGYTF
v_call: TRBV2; j_call: TRBJ1-2; cdr3_aa: CASSQSGQGSGGYTF
v_call: TRBV5-8; j_call: TRBJ2-5; cdr3_aa: CASSPYSREETQYF
v_call: TRBV7-2; j_call: TRBJ2-1; cdr3_aa: CASSFSWSNEQFF
v_call: TRBV6-5; j_call: TRBJ1-5; cdr3_aa: CAVTPSTGGRPQHF
v_call: TRBV9; j_call: TRBJ2-1; cdr3_aa: CASSPSGAGVYNEQFF
v_call: TRBV5-1; j_call: TRBJ2-2; cdr3_aa: CASSLTGGLISGELFF
v_call: TRBV9; j_call: TRBJ1-2; cdr3_aa: CASRPSGGSYGYTF
v_call: TRBV27; j_call: TRBJ2-3; cdr3_aa: CASSKPGLAGVITHTQYF
v_call: TRBV29-1; j_call: TRBJ2-3; cdr3_aa: CSAVTGTNTDTQYF
v_call: TRBV6-5; j_call: TRBJ2-1; cdr3_aa: CASNVRASNEQFF
v_call: TRBV5-1; j_call: TRBJ2-2; cdr3_aa: CASSSIRGNTGELFF
v_call: TRBV27; j_call: TRBJ1-2; cdr3_aa: CASSLDRGSDGYTF
v_call: TRBV19; j_call: TRBJ1-6; cdr3_aa: CASQEWNSPLHF
v_call: TRBV11-2; j_call: TRBJ2-5; cdr3_aa: CASSLVFRRVEETQYF
v_call: TRBV4-3; j_call: TRBJ1-3; cdr3_aa: CASSQVGGLGNTIYF
v_call: TRBV6-5; j_call: TRBJ2-5; cdr3_aa: CASNQPQGYQETQYF
v_call: TRBV5-4; j_call: TRBJ1-1; cdr3_aa: CASSFRGSEAFF
v_call: TRBV18; j_call: TRBJ1-2; cdr3_aa: CASSPRRGDPYGYTF
v_call: TRBV15; j_call: TRBJ1-6; cdr3_aa: CATSRDDIQGSYNSPLHF
v_call: TRBV28; j_call: TRBJ1-1; cdr3_aa: CASSSDRRGAFF
v_call: TRBV5-1; j_call: TRBJ1-2; cdr3_aa: CASSPDPTGGYGYTF
v_call: TRBV30; j_call: TRBJ2-7; cdr3_aa: CACARGQSYEQYF
v_call: TRBV3-1/TRBV3-2; j_call: TRBJ2-3; cdr3_aa: CASSQTGAGTDTQYF
v_call: TRBV12-3/TRBV12-4; j_call: TRBJ1-5; cdr3_aa: CASSFGNQPQHF
v_call: TRBV19; j_call: TRBJ1-2; cdr3_aa: CASSIQLPHYTF
v_call: TRBV5-1; j_call: TRBJ2-5; cdr3_aa: CASRTWGVGETQYF